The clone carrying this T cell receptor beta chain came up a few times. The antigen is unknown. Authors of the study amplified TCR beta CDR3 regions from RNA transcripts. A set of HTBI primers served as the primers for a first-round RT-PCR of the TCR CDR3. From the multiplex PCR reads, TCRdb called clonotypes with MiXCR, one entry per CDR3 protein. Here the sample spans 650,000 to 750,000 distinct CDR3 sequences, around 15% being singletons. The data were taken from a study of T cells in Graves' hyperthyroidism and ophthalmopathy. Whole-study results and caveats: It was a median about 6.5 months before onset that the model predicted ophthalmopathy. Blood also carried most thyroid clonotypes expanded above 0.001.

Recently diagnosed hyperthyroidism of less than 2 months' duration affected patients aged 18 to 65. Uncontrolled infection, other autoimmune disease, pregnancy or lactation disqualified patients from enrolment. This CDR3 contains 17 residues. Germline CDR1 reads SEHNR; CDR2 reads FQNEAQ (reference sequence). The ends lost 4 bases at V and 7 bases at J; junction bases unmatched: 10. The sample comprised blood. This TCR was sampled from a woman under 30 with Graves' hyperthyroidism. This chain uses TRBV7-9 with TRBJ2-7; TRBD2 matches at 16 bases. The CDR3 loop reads CASSSPGTSGRAEEQYF. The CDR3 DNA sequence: TGTGCCAGCAGCTCCCCCGGGACTAGCGGGAGGGCCGAGGAGCAGTACTTC.